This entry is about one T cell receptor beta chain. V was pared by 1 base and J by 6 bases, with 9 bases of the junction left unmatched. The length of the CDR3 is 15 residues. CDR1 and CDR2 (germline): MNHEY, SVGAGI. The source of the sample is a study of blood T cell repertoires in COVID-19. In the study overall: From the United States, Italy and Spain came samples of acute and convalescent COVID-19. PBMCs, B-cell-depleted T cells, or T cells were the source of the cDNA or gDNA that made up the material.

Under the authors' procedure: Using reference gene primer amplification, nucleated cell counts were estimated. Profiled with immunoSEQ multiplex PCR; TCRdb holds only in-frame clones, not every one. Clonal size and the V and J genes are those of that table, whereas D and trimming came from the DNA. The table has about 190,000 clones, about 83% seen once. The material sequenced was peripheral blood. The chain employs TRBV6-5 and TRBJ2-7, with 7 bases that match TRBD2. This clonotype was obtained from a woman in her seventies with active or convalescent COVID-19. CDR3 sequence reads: CASSYYGTILSEQYF. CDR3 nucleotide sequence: TGTGCCAGCAGTTACTACGGGACTATCCTGAGCGAGCAGTACTTC.